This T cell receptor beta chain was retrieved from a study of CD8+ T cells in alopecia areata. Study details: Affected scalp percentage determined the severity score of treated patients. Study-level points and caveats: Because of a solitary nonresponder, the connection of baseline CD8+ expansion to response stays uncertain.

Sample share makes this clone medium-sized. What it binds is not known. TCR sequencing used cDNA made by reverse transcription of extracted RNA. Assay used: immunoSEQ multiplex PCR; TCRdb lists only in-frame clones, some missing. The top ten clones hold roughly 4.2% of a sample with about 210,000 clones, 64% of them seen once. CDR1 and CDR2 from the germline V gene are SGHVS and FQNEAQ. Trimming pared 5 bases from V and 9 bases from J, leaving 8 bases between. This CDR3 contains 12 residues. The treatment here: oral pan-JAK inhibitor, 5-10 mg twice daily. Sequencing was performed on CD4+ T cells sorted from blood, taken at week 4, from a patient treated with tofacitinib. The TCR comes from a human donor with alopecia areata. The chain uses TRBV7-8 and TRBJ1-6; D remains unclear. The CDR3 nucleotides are TGTGCCAGCAGCCGCGGTGGTTCACCCCTCCACTTT. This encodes CASSRGGSPLHF.